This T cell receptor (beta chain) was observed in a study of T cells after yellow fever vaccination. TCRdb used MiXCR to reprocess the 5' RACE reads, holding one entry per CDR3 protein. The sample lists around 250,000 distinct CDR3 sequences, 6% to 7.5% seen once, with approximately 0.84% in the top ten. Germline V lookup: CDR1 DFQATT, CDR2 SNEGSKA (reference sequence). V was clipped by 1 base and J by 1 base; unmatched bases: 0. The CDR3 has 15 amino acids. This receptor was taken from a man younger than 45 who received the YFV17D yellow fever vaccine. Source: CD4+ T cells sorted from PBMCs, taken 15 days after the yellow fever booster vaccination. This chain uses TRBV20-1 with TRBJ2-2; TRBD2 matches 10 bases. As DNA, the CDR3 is TGCAGTGCTAGAGCTAGCGGGAGGAACACCGGGGAGCTGTTTTTT. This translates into CSARASGRNTGELFF.